This entry lists 20 T cell receptor beta chains sequenced from one sample in a study of T-cell reconstitution after alpha-beta-depleted transplantation in children. Unique molecular identifiers were built into the TCRbeta library. Using its own MiXCR run on the PCR reads, TCRdb lists one record per CDR3 protein. The sample holds over 450,000 distinct CDR3 sequences; 8% to 11% are singletons and the top ten take around 2%. The material was PBMCs, obtained before TCRalphabeta/CD19-depleted stem cell transplant. The receptors stem from a child aged 2 to 9 with inherited bone marrow failure, due to receive a stem cell transplant.

For this clonotype: A much larger clone differs from this one at a single base, so this may be a read error. The chain is built from TRBV27 and TRBJ1-1; TRBD1 matches at 8 bases. Trimming removed 6 bases from V and 6 bases from J; junction bases left unmatched: 3. Germline V gene sequence: CDR1 MNHEY, CDR2 SMNVEV (reference sequence). The CDR3 covers 12 residues. The CDR3 reads CASRLQGAEAFF. CDR3 nucleotide sequence: TGTGCCAGCAGATTACAGGGGGCTGAAGCTTTCTTT.

This clonotype has at least ten counts. The chain employs TRBV28 and TRBJ2-2, with D possibly called TRBD1 or TRBD2 (5 bases each). The CDR3 runs 15 residues. Between the trimmed V and J ends, which lost 3 bases and 2 bases, there was a span of 10 bases. In germline, CDR1 is MDHEN, CDR2 SYDVKM. CDR3 amino acids: CASSFLRGNTGELFF. The CDR3 DNA follows: TGTGCCAGCAGTTTTCTGAGGGGAAACACCGGGGAGCTGTTTTTT. Drawing the rest from reference TRBV28 and TRBJ2-2, the complete variable domain is DVKVTQSSRYLVKRTGEKVFLECVQDMDHENMFWYRQDPGLGLRLIYFSYDVKMKEKGDIPEGYSVSREKKERFSLILESASTNQTSMYLCASSFLRGNTGELFFGEGSRLTVL.

This clonotype was observed many times. The chain uses TRBV20-1 and TRBJ2-2; 8 bases are shared with TRBD1. Germline values: CDR1 DFQATT, CDR2 SNEGSKA (reference sequence). V shed 3 bases, J shed 1 base, and the junction held 4 bases outside the gene matches. This CDR3 has 15 amino acids. CDR3 nucleotide sequence: TGCAGTGCTAGGGGCGGGACAGGGAACACCGGGGAGCTGTTTTTT. The encoded protein is CSARGGTGNTGELFF.

This clonotype turned up a few times. This chain joins TRBV7-2 and TRBJ2-1, with D perhaps being TRBD1 or TRBD2 (5 bases each). This CDR3 has 13 amino acids. Trimming removed 7 bases from V and 8 bases from J, with 15 bases in between. Germline V gene data show CDR1 as SGHTA and CDR2 as FQGNSA. The DNA of the CDR3 is TGTGCCAGCAACCTCGGGGCCGCTGATGAGCAGTTCTTC. This encodes CASNLGAADEQFF.

This clonotype was detected ten times or more. This chain links TRBV7-2 with TRBJ2-7; D might be TRBD1 (6 bases). This CDR3 is built from 15 residues. V lost 4 bases to trimming and J lost 3 bases, with 16 bases between them. Germline values: CDR1 SGHTA, CDR2 FQGNSA. This chain's CDR3 is CASSWTKDRIYEQYF. The CDR3 DNA reads as TGTGCCAGCAGCTGGACGAAGGACAGAATCTACGAGCAGTACTTC.

This clonotype was picked up many times. The J gene is TRBJ1-1, the V gene TRBV29-1; D is possibly TRBD1 (6 bases). CDR1 and CDR2 from the germline V gene are SQVTM and ANQGSEA. V lost 6 bases to trimming and J lost 4 bases, with 12 bases between them. The CDR3 is 12 amino acids. The CDR3 sequence: CSVFRDTTEAFF. CDR3 in DNA: TGCAGCGTGTTCCGGGACACCACTGAAGCTTTCTTT.

The table lists this clonotype with many counts. This rearrangement joins TRBV6-5 to TRBJ2-1; the D gene is possibly TRBD2 (5 bases). The CDR3 sequence is 17 residues long. Deletions cut 8 bases from V and 4 bases from J, with 24 bases between. Germline lookup yields CDR1 MNHEY and CDR2 SVGAGI. CDR3 protein: CASSYHGSGRGYNEQFF. The CDR3 bases are TGTGCCAGCTCCTACCACGGGTCGGGGAGAGGGTACAATGAGCAGTTCTTC.

This clonotype showed up just a few times. The V gene is TRBV6-2 or TRBV6-3, the J gene TRBJ2-1; D may match TRBD1 or TRBD2 (6 bases each). This CDR3 contains 18 residues. Trimming shortened V by 7 bases and J by 7 bases, and 29 bases separated the two germline ends. Germline values: CDR1 MNHEY, CDR2 SVGEGT. The CDR3 DNA reads TGTGCCAGCACCGAACTAGGGGGGCTAGCCGCATTAGGGAATGAGCAGTTCTTC. Translating it yields CASTELGGLAALGNEQFF.

This clonotype was observed a few times. V and J are TRBV10-3 and TRBJ2-1; possible D gene TRBD2, 5 bases. The CDR3 has 12 residues. The V end lost 10 bases, the J end lost 5 bases, and 12 bases lay between the germline ends. The V gene's germline CDR1 is ENHRY and CDR2 SYGVKD. The CDR3 reads CATSDGNNEQFF. As DNA, the CDR3 is TGTGCCACTTCCGACGGGAACAATGAGCAGTTCTTC.

This clonotype was seen at least ten times. The CDR3 loop reads CSVEDLRGGTEAFF. The CDR3 DNA follows: TGCAGCGTTGAAGATCTAAGAGGGGGCACTGAAGCTTTCTTT. The rearrangement uses TRBV29-1 and TRBJ1-1; maybe TRBD1 (6 bases). Germline CDR1 and CDR2: SQVTM and ANQGSEA. With 0 bases removed from V and 4 bases from J, the gap between germline ends came to 12 bases. The CDR3 contains 14 residues.

This clonotype was counted at least ten times. DNA of the CDR3: TGTGCCAGCAGAGTTGGGACCTCCTCTGGGGCCAACGTCCTGACTTTC. Amino acid sequence: CASRVGTSSGANVLTF. This chain connects TRBV28 to TRBJ2-6; the D call may be TRBD1 or TRBD2 (5 bases each). Germline-derived CDR1 and CDR2 are MDHEN and SYDVKM. The CDR3 consists of 16 residues. The V and J ends lost 6 bases and 0 bases respectively, with 12 bases between them.

This clonotype has a count of ten or more. This sequence joins TRBV5-5 and TRBJ1-1; weak D call: TRBD1 (6 bases). Germline V gives CDR1 SGHKS, CDR2 YYEKEE (reference sequence). The CDR3 spans 14 residues. V was pared by 6 bases and J by 1 base, with 13 bases between. CDR3 in amino acids: CASTPTGANTEAFF. The CDR3 DNA is TGTGCCAGCACTCCGACAGGAGCGAACACTGAAGCTTTCTTT. The entire variable domain, with the rest obtained from reference TRBV5-5 and TRBJ1-1, is as follows: DAGVTQSPTHLIKTRGQQVTLRCSPISGHKSVSWYQQVLGQGPQFIFQYYEKEERGRGNFPDRFSARQFPNYSSELNVNALLLGDSALYLCASTPTGANTEAFFGQGTRLTVV.

This clonotype was counted between two and nine times. The J gene is TRBJ2-3, the V gene TRBV20-1; D is unclear. Germline V gene sequence: CDR1 DFQATT, CDR2 SNEGSKA (reference sequence). Trimming took 6 bases from V and 2 from J, leaving 12 bases between them. The CDR3 totals 13 residues. The CDR3 here is CSATLRLTDTQYF. CDR3 in DNA: TGCAGTGCCACGTTGCGGCTCACAGATACGCAGTATTTT.

A few counts support this clonotype. The chain couples TRBV20-1 to TRBJ2-7; 9 bases map to TRBD2. Germline trimming cut 0 bases from V and 3 bases from J; bases unmatched to any gene: 6. CDR1 DFQATT and CDR2 SNEGSKA come from the germline V gene (reference sequence). This CDR3 is 15 amino acids long. The CDR3 loop reads CSAREETSGSYEQYF. The DNA of the CDR3 is TGCAGTGCTAGAGAAGAGACTAGCGGAAGCTACGAGCAGTACTTC.

About this clonotype: A junction end diverges from the germline sequence, so it may reflect a read error. The chain recombines TRBV4-3 with TRBJ2-7; 7 positions match TRBD2. The CDR3 covers 14 residues. Germline loops: CDR1 LGHNA, CDR2 YSLEER. CDR3 loop: CASSQEPGDYEQCF. The CDR3 region has the DNA TGCGCCAGCAGCCAAGAACCGGGGGACTACGAGCAGTGCTTC.

There are many counts of this clonotype. The chain couples TRBV11-2 to TRBJ2-7; D gene ambiguous. Germline V gene data show CDR1 as SGHAT and CDR2 as FQNNGV. V gave up 5 bases and J gave up 0 bases, with 17 bases separating them. The CDR3 is 16 residues long. The CDR3 sequence: CASSRIAQTYSYEQYF. The CDR3, as DNA: TGTGCCAGCAGCCGGATAGCTCAAACGTACTCCTACGAGCAGTACTTC.

This clonotype was seen ten or more times. The genes are TRBV12-3 or TRBV12-4 and TRBJ2-1; 9 positions agree with TRBD1. The trim removed 6 bases at V and 6 bases at J, leaving 15 bases unmatched. CDR3 size: 17 residues. CDR3: CASRLNTGTGIGNEQFF. Written as DNA, the CDR3 is TGTGCCAGCAGGCTAAACACCGGGACAGGGATAGGCAATGAGCAGTTCTTC.

The V gene is TRBV18, the J gene TRBJ2-3; D ambiguous. Between the trimmed V and J ends, which lost 2 bases and 2 bases, there was a span of 11 bases. This CDR3 has 15 amino acids. Germline CDR1 reads KGHSH; CDR2 reads LQKENI. CDR3 sequence: CASSPAKRDTDTQYF. CDR3 bases: TGTGCCAGCTCACCAGCGAAGCGCGACACAGATACGCAGTATTTT.

This clonotype was found a few times. The rearrangement uses TRBV27 and TRBJ2-1; maybe TRBD1 (6 bases). V lost 5 bases and J lost 2, with 16 bases in between. CDR1 is MNHEY, CDR2 SMNVEV, per germline (reference sequence). CDR3 size: 16 residues. The CDR3 sequence is CASSPLTGQTYNEQFF. Here the CDR3 DNA reads TGTGCCAGCAGTCCCTTAACAGGGCAGACCTACAATGAGCAGTTCTTC.

The chain has TRBV3-1 and TRBJ2-5; possible D gene TRBD1, 6 bases. The germline CDR1 and CDR2 sequences are LGHDT and YNNKEL (reference sequence). The CDR3 covers 14 residues. V shed 4 bases and J shed 5 bases, with 14 bases lying between them. The CDR3 loop reads CASSREQGGETQYF. CDR3 in DNA: TGTGCCAGCAGCCGAGAACAGGGCGGGGAGACCCAGTACTTC.